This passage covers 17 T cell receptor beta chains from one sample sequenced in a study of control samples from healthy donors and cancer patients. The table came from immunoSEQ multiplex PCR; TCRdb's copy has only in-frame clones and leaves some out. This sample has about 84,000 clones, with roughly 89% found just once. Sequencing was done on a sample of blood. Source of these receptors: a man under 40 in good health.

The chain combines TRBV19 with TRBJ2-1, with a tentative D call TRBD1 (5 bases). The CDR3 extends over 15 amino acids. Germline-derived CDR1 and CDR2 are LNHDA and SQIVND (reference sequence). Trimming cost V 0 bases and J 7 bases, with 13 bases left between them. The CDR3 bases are TGTGCCAGTAGTATAGACAGGGATTCTGGGAATGAGCAGTTCTTC. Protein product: CASSIDRDSGNEQFF.

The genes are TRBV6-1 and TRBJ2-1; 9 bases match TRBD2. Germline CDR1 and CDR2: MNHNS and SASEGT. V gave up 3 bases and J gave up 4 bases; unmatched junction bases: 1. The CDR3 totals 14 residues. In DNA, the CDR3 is TGTGCCAGCAGTGAGACTAGCGGTTACAATGAGCAGTTCTTC. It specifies CASSETSGYNEQFF.

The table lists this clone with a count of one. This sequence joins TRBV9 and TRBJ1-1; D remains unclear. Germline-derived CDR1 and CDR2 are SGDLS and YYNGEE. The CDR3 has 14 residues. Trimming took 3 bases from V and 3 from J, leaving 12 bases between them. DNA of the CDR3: TGTGCCAGCAGCGCCCCGGGAGGTCACACTGAAGCTTTCTTT. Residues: CASSAPGGHTEAFF.

For the CDR3, the DNA is TGTGCCAGCAGCCAAGAGGCGGGGGACTTCTACGAGCAGTACTTC. Amino acid sequence: CASSQEAGDFYEQYF. The chain couples TRBV4-2 to TRBJ2-7, with TRBD2 identical over 7 bases. From germline, CDR1 is LGHNA and CDR2 YNFKEQ. The CDR3 is made up of 15 amino acids. Trimming at V came to 0 bases and at J to 3 bases, leaving 5 bases not matched to a gene.

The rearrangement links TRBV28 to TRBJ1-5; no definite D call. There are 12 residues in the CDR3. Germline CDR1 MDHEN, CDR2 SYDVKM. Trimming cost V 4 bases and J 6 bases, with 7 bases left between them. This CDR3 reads CASSSGVQPQHF. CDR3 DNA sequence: TGTGCCAGCAGTTCGGGAGTTCAGCCCCAGCATTTT.

The CDR3: CASRGQARETQYF. The CDR3 bases are TGTGCCAGCAGGGGACAGGCCCGCGAGACCCAGTACTTC. The rearrangement joins TRBV7-8 to TRBJ2-5; TRBD1 agrees at 8 bases. CDR3 size: 13 residues. CDR1 is SGHVS and CDR2 is FQNEAQ in the germline V gene. The J segment lost 5 bases and the V segment lost 6 bases, leaving 5 bases of the junction unmatched.

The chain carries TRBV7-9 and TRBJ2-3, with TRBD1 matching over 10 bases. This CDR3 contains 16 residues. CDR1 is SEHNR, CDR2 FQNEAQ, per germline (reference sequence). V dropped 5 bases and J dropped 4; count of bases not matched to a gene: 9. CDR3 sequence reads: CASSPRQGAGADTQYF. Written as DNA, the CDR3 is TGTGCCAGCAGCCCCAGACAGGGGGCGGGCGCAGATACGCAGTATTTT.

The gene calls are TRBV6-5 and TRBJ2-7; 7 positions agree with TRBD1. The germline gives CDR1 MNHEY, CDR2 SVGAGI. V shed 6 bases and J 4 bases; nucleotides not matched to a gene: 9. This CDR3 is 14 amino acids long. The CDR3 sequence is CASRERGRVYEQYF. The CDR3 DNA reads TGTGCCAGCAGGGAGAGGGGGCGGGTGTACGAGCAGTACTTC.

CDR3 bases: TGTGCCAGCAGCTTGGAAACGACAAGACAGGGTGAGACCCAGTACTTC. Its translation is CASSLETTRQGETQYF. The V call is TRBV5-4, the J call TRBJ2-5, with 7 bases aligning to TRBD1. The germline gives CDR1 SGHNT, CDR2 YYREEE (reference sequence). The V gene end was trimmed by 0 bases and the J gene end by 5 bases; junction bases not matched to a gene: 10. This CDR3 is 16 amino acids long.

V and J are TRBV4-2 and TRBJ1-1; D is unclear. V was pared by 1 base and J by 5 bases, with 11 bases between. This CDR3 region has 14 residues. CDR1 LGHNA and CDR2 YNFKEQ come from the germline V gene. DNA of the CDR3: TGTGCCAGCAGCCAAGGCGGAGGGAGGACTGAAGCTTTCTTT. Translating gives CASSQGGGRTEAFF.

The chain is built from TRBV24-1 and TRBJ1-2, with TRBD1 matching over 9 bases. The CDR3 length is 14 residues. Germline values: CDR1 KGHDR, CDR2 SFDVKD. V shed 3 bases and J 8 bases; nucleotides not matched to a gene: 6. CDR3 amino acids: CATSDPRQGDGYTF. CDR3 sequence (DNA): TGTGCCACCAGTGATCCCAGACAGGGGGACGGCTACACCTTC.

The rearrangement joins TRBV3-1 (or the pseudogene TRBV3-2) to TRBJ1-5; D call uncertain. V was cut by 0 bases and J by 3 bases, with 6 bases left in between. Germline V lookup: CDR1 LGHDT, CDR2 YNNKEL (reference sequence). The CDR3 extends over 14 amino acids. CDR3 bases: TGTGCCAGCAGCCAAGATAGGTACAATCAGCCCCAGCATTTT. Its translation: CASSQDRYNQPQHF.

CDR3 residues: CASSHLGASYEQYF. The DNA for the CDR3 is TGTGCCAGCAGCCACTTGGGGGCCTCCTACGAGCAGTACTTC. V usage is TRBV3-1 (or the pseudogene TRBV3-2) and J usage is TRBJ2-7, with TRBD1 as a possible D gene (6 bases). The CDR3 runs to 14 residues. Trimming pared 3 bases from V and 0 bases from J, leaving 9 bases between. CDR1 LGHDT and CDR2 YNNKEL come from the germline V gene (reference sequence).

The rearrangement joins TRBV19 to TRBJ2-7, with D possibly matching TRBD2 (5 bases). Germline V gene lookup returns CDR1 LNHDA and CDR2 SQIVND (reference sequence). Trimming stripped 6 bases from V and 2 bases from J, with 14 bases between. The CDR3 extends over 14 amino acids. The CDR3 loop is CASRSGIEAYEQYF. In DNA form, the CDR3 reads TGTGCCAGTAGAAGCGGTATCGAGGCCTACGAGCAGTACTTC.

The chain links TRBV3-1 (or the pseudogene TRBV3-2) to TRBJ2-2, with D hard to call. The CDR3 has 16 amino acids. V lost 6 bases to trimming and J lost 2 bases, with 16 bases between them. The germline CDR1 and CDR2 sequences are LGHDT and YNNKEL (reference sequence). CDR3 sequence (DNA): TGTGCCAGCAGAGTGGGCCCAATTAGAAACACCGGGGAGCTGTTTTTT. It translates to CASRVGPIRNTGELFF.

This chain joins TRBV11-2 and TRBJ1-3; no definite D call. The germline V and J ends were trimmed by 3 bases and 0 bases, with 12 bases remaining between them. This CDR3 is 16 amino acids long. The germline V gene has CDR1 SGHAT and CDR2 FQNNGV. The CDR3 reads CASSLSSGFSGNTIYF. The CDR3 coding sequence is TGTGCCAGCAGCTTGAGTAGCGGCTTCTCTGGAAACACCATATATTTT.

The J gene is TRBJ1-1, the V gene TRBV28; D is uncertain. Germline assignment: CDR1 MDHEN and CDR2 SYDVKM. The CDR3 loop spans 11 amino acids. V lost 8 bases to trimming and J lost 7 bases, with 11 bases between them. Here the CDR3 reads CASVGRSEAFF. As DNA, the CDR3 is TGTGCCAGCGTAGGACGGAGTGAAGCTTTCTTT.